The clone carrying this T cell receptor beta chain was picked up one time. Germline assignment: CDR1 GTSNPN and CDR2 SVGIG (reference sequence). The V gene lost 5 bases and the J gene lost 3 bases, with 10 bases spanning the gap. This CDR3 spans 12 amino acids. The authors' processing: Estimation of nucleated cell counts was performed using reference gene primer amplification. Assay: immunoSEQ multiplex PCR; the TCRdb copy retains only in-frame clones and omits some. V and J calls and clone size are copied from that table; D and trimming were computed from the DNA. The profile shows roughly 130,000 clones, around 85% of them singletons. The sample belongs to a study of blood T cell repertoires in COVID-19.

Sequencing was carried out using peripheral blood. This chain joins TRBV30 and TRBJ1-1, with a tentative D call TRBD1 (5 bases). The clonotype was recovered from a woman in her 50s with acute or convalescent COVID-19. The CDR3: CAWAGRHTEAFF. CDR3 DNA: TGTGCCTGGGCAGGGAGGCACACTGAAGCTTTCTTT.